These 15 T cell receptor beta chains originate from one sample sequenced in a study of beta chain features in type 1 diabetes. Expressed TCRB transcripts were sequenced because the entire RNA isolate underwent reverse transcription. Repertoires were generated with immunoSEQ multiplex PCR, while TCRdb's copy carries only in-frame clones and drops some. The profile shows 200,000 to 300,000 clones, around a quarter of them singletons. The sequencing input was central memory CD4+ T cells from blood. The origin of the receptors is a man under 40 in good health.

This clone has just one count. CDR3 DNA: TGTGCCAGCAGTCCACGAAAAGGGGCCAACGTCCTGACTTTC. As protein: CASSPRKGANVLTF. V usage is TRBV27 and J usage is TRBJ2-6; the D is unclear. The CDR3 is made up of 14 amino acids. Germline loops: CDR1 MNHEY, CDR2 SMNVEV (reference sequence). V lost 5 bases, J lost 4 bases, and 9 bases lay in between. Using reference TRBV27 and TRBJ2-6 for the parts outside the CDR3, the full variable domain is EAQVTQNPRYLITVTGKKLTVTCSQNMNHEYMSWYRQDPGLGLRQIYYSMNVEVTDKGDVPEGYKVSRKEKRNFPLILESPSPNQTSLYFCASSPRKGANVLTFGAGSRLTVL.

The V gene is TRBV19, the J gene TRBJ2-5; D is perhaps TRBD1 (6 bases). Germline loops: CDR1 LNHDA, CDR2 SQIVND (reference sequence). The germline V and J ends were trimmed by 2 bases and 3 bases, with 7 bases remaining between them. The CDR3 has 13 residues. The CDR3 DNA reads as TGTGCCAGTAGTATACGGACAGAAGAGACCCAGTACTTC. Encoded protein: CASSIRTEETQYF.

This sequence joins TRBV2 and TRBJ2-5; TRBD2 agrees at 13 bases. V shed 3 bases, J shed 2 bases, and the junction held 9 bases outside the gene matches. Germline V gene data show CDR1 as SNHLY and CDR2 as FYNNEI. The CDR3 spans 18 residues. The CDR3 nucleotides are TGTGCCAGCAGTGAGAGGAGAACTAGCGGGAGGGGACAAGAGACCCAGTACTTC. Translation gives CASSERRTSGRGQETQYF.

The V call is TRBV5-4, the J call TRBJ1-2, with no clear D. The CDR3 spans 12 residues. Trimming removed 4 bases from V and 4 bases from J, with 8 bases in between. CDR1 is SGHNT, CDR2 YYREEE, per germline (reference sequence). In DNA, the CDR3 is TGTGCCAGCAGCCCGGACTCCTATGGCTACACCTTC. Translation: CASSPDSYGYTF.

This clone was seen more than once but under ten times. V and J are TRBV13 and TRBJ2-3, with 7 bases lining up with TRBD2. This CDR3 region has 16 residues. After removal of 3 bases from V and 1 base from J, the junction contained 7 bases not matched to a gene. Looked up from germline, CDR1 is PRHDT and CDR2 is FYEKMQ (reference sequence). CDR3 nucleotide sequence: TGTGCCAGCAGCTTCTTCGGGAGGACTGGCACAGATACGCAGTATTTT. Its translation: CASSFFGRTGTDTQYF.

The chain uses TRBV4-2 and TRBJ2-3; D gene uncertain. Looked up from germline, CDR1 is LGHNA and CDR2 is YNFKEQ. The CDR3 is 13 residues long. The V end lost 1 base, the J end lost 5 bases, and 7 bases lay between the germline ends. The CDR3 reads CASSQGIGDTQYF. The CDR3 coding sequence is TGTGCCAGCAGCCAAGGGATAGGAGATACGCAGTATTTT.

This CDR3 reads CSCTGASNQPQHF. The CDR3 bases are TGCAGCTGCACGGGGGCGAGCAATCAGCCCCAGCATTTT. The V gene is TRBV29-1, the J gene TRBJ1-5; tentative D call: TRBD1 (6 bases). CDR1 is SQVTM, CDR2 ANQGSEA, per germline. The V end was cut by 8 bases, the J end by 1 base, with 12 bases between. The CDR3 spans 13 residues. The full variable domain, rest sourced from reference TRBV29-1 and TRBJ1-5, is SAVISQKPSRDICQRGTSLTIQCQVDSQVTMMFWYRQQPGQSLTLIATANQGSEATYESGFVIDKFPISRPNLTFSTLTVSNMSPEDSSIYLCSCTGASNQPQHFGDGTRLSIL.

V gene TRBV15 combines with J gene TRBJ2-5; D gene ambiguous. Germline CDR1 reads LNHNV; CDR2 reads YYDKDF (reference sequence). CDR3 length equals 14 residues. V lost 4 bases and J lost 0, with 9 bases in between. The CDR3 nucleotides read TGTGCCACCAGCATCGTCGGACACCAAGAGACCCAGTACTTC. This codes for CATSIVGHQETQYF. The full variable domain, rest sourced from reference TRBV15 and TRBJ2-5, is DAMVIQNPRYQVTQFGKPVTLSCSQTLNHNVMYWYQQKSSQAPKLLFHYYDKDFNNEADTPDNFQSRRPNTSFCFLDIRSPGLGDTAMYLCATSIVGHQETQYFGPGTRLLVL.

The V and J genes are TRBV5-1 and TRBJ2-5; D may match TRBD1 or TRBD2 (5 bases each). The DNA end is more similar to TRBJ2-7, so the J call may be wrong. The CDR3 has 15 residues. Germline values: CDR1 SGHRS, CDR2 YFSETQ. The CDR3 DNA follows: TGCGCCAGCAGCTTAGACGATTGGGGGTCCTACGAGCAGTACTTC. It specifies CASSLDDWGSYEQYF.

This clone was observed many times. V usage is TRBV28 and J usage is TRBJ1-2; no clear D gene. The CDR3 is made up of 12 amino acids. The germline V gene encodes CDR1 MDHEN and CDR2 SYDVKM. V was trimmed by 1 base and J by 4 bases, leaving 4 bases between them. CDR3 nucleotide sequence: TGTGCCAGCAGTTTATCCTTCTATGGCTACACCTTC. Its protein product is CASSLSFYGYTF.

The chain combines TRBV2 with TRBJ2-3, with 9 bases that match TRBD2. The CDR3 spans 14 residues. CDR1 and CDR2 (germline): SNHLY, FYNNEI. The V gene end was trimmed by 8 bases and the J gene end by 5 bases; junction bases not matched to a gene: 8. CDR3 amino acids: CASGASGVLDTQYF. The CDR3 bases are TGTGCCAGCGGGGCTAGCGGGGTGCTAGATACGCAGTATTTT.

V and J are TRBV28 and TRBJ2-3, with TRBD2 identical over 7 bases. V lost 3 bases and J lost 4; bases outside the gene matches: 10. Germline CDR1 is MDHEN and CDR2 is SYDVKM. The CDR3 is made up of 16 amino acids. Here the CDR3 reads CASSFSSGTGSDTQYF. CDR3 coding DNA: TGTGCCAGCAGTTTCTCTAGCGGCACAGGTTCAGATACGCAGTATTTT.

The CDR3 DNA sequence: TGTGCCAGCAGTGAAGGGTTTAATGAGCAGTTCTTC. Its translation: CASSEGFNEQFF. This rearrangement joins TRBV2 to TRBJ2-1; D is unresolved. CDR1 SNHLY and CDR2 FYNNEI come from the germline V gene. The CDR3 loop spans 12 amino acids. V lost 1 base and J 7 bases, leaving 5 bases between the germline ends. The entire variable domain, with the rest obtained from reference TRBV2 and TRBJ2-1, is as follows: EPEVTQTPSHQVTQMGQEVILRCVPISNHLYFYWYRQILGQKVEFLVSFYNNEISEKSEIFDDQFSVERPDGSNFTLKIRSTKLEDSAMYFCASSEGFNEQFFGPGTRLTVL.

This clone has more than one count but fewer than ten. One junction end disagrees with the germline gene, perhaps due to a read error. This chain uses TRBV30 with TRBJ1-2, with 8 bases lining up with TRBD1. This CDR3 region has 13 residues. Germline V gene data show CDR1 as GTSNPN and CDR2 as SVGIG (reference sequence). The CDR3 protein is CSWSRTGKYGYTF. CDR3 DNA: TGTTCCTGGAGCAGGACAGGGAAGTATGGCTACACCTTC.

This clone was found a few times. This rearrangement joins TRBV4-1 to TRBJ2-7; 12 bases line up with TRBD2. Germline V lookup: CDR1 MGHRA, CDR2 YSYEKL. The V gene end was trimmed by 2 bases and the J gene end by 4 bases; junction bases not matched to a gene: 3. The CDR3 is 15 residues long. CDR3: CASSQQTSGGYEQYF. In nucleotides, the CDR3 is TGCGCCAGCAGCCAACAGACTAGCGGGGGTTACGAGCAGTACTTC.